This T cell receptor (beta chain) was retrieved from a study of human T cells and chemical hapten exposure. Background on the study: Donors were sensitized with 2% DPC on the upper inner arm. Each patient's scalp received weekly diphenylcyclopropenone throughout the approximately 22-week study.

In regard to this clonotype: Its antigen remains unidentified.

This CDR3 region has 14 residues. The V gene's germline CDR1 is SGHDN and CDR2 FVKESK. The V end lost 4 bases, the J end lost 6 bases, and 16 bases lay between the germline ends. Broader study findings: Counts of TCRs above 1 in 1000 frequency stayed unchanged with DPC sensitization.

Time point reported: patch test 2, 6 weeks after DPC sensitization. As for treatment: therapeutic diphenylcyclopropenone sensitization with weekly scalp DPC. The authors extracted total RNA from unfractionated whole blood. Separate cDNA molecules received unique molecular identifiers, which the library attached to them. Each CDR3 protein is one row after TCRdb ran MiXCR on the RACE reads. Among around 42,000 distinct CDR3 sequences, 8.5% to 10% were seen once, and the ten largest hold 14%. The chain links TRBV14 to TRBJ2-7, with a tentative D call TRBD1 (5 bases). Sequenced material: whole blood, taken in connection with sensitization to the hapten diphenylcyclopropenone (DPC). The receptor was isolated from a woman in her 30s with alopecia areata. Some clones in this sample may be carry-over from other donors' samples. In nucleotides, the CDR3 is TGTGCCAGCAGCCCGACAGATTACCGCATCGAGCAGTACTTC. It codes for CASSPTDYRIEQYF.